This T cell receptor beta chain was recovered during a study of T cells in localized non-small cell lung cancer. Findings and limits, study-wide: Prolonged overall survival went with higher T cell density in the blood. There was higher T cell clonality in uninvolved adjacent lung than in tumor, and it was highest there. Of the top 100 tumor clones, median approximately 60 were in adjacent lung, some 29 among its top 100.

Method: immunoSEQ multiplex PCR; TCRdb's copy keeps in-frame clones and lacks some. The data contain about 62,000 clones, 75% to 85% of them singletons. In the case of this clone: Its antigen is undetermined.

The clonotype comes from a man aged 35-75 years with stage II lung adenocarcinoma. The sequences come from PBMCs, collected before any cancer treatment.

The CDR3 loop reads CASDRGLVRNNEQFF. As DNA, the CDR3 is TGTGCCAGCGACCGGGGACTAGTGAGGAACAATGAGCAGTTCTTC. The rearrangement links TRBV2 to TRBJ2-1, with 8 bases that match TRBD2. V shed 8 bases, J shed 5 bases, and the junction held 11 bases outside the gene matches. Germline loops: CDR1 SNHLY, CDR2 FYNNEI. CDR3 length: 15 amino acids.